This T cell receptor beta chain came from a study of CD8+CD57+ T cells in acquired aplastic anemia. Study-level information: DNA recovered from sorted CD4+ and CD8+ cells had a mean of roughly 3 ug. Study-wide results and caveats: Sharing between patients and controls was observed for over 25 CD8+ CDR3 sequences.

Investigators profiled TCR beta VDJ and CDR3 from genomic DNA template. From the reads, TCRdb called clonotypes with MiXCR, one entry per CDR3 protein. Among some 180,000 distinct CDR3 sequences listed, roughly 65% were seen once. Patients included in sequencing had previously demonstrated CD8+CD57+ cell expansion by flow cytometry. No therapy had been given to the patients at the time of blood sampling. A remark on this clonotype: Antigen unknown.

The CDR3 sequence is 16 residues long. Germline CDR1 and CDR2: SGHTA and FQGNSA. Trimming cost V 1 base and J 2 bases, with 12 bases left between them. The sequencing input was sorted CD4+, CD8+, or CD8+CD57+ T cells (not recorded which) from PBMCs. The chain combines TRBV7-2 with TRBJ1-5, with D perhaps TRBD1 (6 bases). This TCR derives from a human donor with aplastic anemia. Here the CDR3 DNA reads TGTGCCAGCAGCTTAGTCGCGAACAGGGGCAATCAGCCCCAGCATTTT. Amino acids: CASSLVANRGNQPQHF. Combining the CDR3 with reference TRBV7-2 and TRBJ1-5 gives the whole variable domain GAGVSQSPSNKVTEKGKDVELRCDPISGHTALYWYRQSLGQGLEFLIYFQGNSAPDKSGLPSDRFSAERTGGSVSTLTIQRTQQEDSAVYLCASSLVANRGNQPQHFGDGTRLSIL.